This TCR beta chain stems from a study of cytomegalovirus exposure and HLA in healthy donors. Notes on the study in general: V- and J-gene trimming in TCR beta was tied to a missense DCLRE1C variant by an analysis performed later. The study reported that TCR beta sequences accurately predicted HLA-A and HLA-B alleles in most subjects. A later examination showed that TCR association rates differed by HLA locus, with DRB1 most and HLA-C fewest.

The PCR ran on 60 Vbeta and 13 Jbeta primers. The method was immunoSEQ multiplex PCR; TCRdb's version includes in-frame clones alone and lacks a portion of them. Among approximately 100,000 clones listed, approximately 81% were seen once. The germline V gene has CDR1 KGHSY and CDR2 FQNENV. Trimming pared 0 bases from V and 2 bases from J, leaving 8 bases between. This CDR3 spans 15 amino acids. Points on this clone: The antigen remains unidentified.

The source is a man aged 35-49 years in good health and CMV-seropositive. V usage is TRBV16 and J usage is TRBJ1-5; D is possibly TRBD1 (6 bases). The source material was PBMCs. The CDR3 sequence: CASSQSNRGNQPQHF. As DNA, the CDR3 is TGTGCCAGCAGCCAATCGAACAGGGGCAATCAGCCCCAGCATTTT.